This paragraph covers one T cell receptor beta chain sequence. The antigen is undetermined. Using its own MiXCR run on the 5' RACE reads, TCRdb lists one record per CDR3 protein. The sample lists more than 1.5 million distinct CDR3 sequences; roughly 35% were seen once. These data originate in a study of identical twins. Points from the study as a whole: For out-of-frame alpha sequences shared by twins, low generation probability was in excess. Twins' surplus sharing was weaker for beta out-of-frame sequences. There is a chance that invariant MAIT and iNKT cells partially muddied zero-insertion analyses.

The length of the CDR3 is 13 residues. V lost 3 bases to trimming and J lost 2 bases, with 7 bases between them. Germline-derived CDR1 and CDR2 are DFQATT and SNEGSKA (reference sequence). V gene TRBV20-1 combines with J gene TRBJ2-2, with D possibly being TRBD1 or TRBD2 (5 bases each). The TCR comes from a newborn girl in good health. Sequencing input: cord blood. The CDR3 protein is CSARRDNTGELFF. In nucleotides, the CDR3 is TGCAGTGCTAGGAGGGACAACACCGGGGAGCTGTTTTTT.